These T cell receptor beta chains were read from a single sample in a study of blood T cell repertoires in COVID-19. Using immunoSEQ multiplex PCR, the repertoire was profiled, and TCRdb retains in-frame clones only, with some absent. The data contain about 66,000 clones, around 84% of them singletons. The specimen was peripheral blood. All receptors derive from a man in his fifties with active COVID-19. Both conserved end residues are part of each CDR3. A D gene is named only where the DNA matches it firmly. Clone size, where shown, is once, few, many, or a class for clones that have expanded.

TRBD1	once	TRBV29-1	TRBJ2-7	TGCAGCGGGGGACAGGGGTTCCACGAGCAGTACTTC	CSGGQGFHEQYF
-	-	TRBV5-8	TRBJ1-2	TGTGCCAGCGGTAACAGCTATGGCTACACCTTC	CASGNSYGYTF
-	-	TRBV19	TRBJ2-1	TGTGCCAGTAGTATGAGGGAGAGGGTCAATGAGCAGTTCTTC	CASSMRERVNEQFF
TRBD1	once	TRBV6-5	TRBJ1-2	TGTGCCAGCAGTTACACCGGACAGGGCGCGGGCTACACCTTC	CASSYTGQGAGYTF
TRBD2	-	TRBV7-3	TRBJ2-3	TGTGCCAGCAGCCAGACTAGCGGGGGGTCCACAGATACGCAGTATTTT	CASSQTSGGSTDTQYF
TRBD1	-	TRBV20-1	TRBJ1-3	TGCAGTGCTAGTGTGACAGGGGCTGGAAACACCATATATTTT	CSASVTGAGNTIYF
TRBD1	-	TRBV14	TRBJ1-2	TGTGCCAGCAGCTTGACAGGGGACGGCGGCTACACCTTC	CASSLTGDGGYTF
TRBD2	-	TRBV7-8	TRBJ2-1	TGTGCCAGCAGCCGGACTAGCGGGAAAAGAAGATACAATGAGCAGTTCTTC	CASSRTSGKRRYNEQFF
-	-	TRBV7-8	TRBJ2-5	TGTGCCAGCAGCTTAGTTAGTCGGGAAGAGACCCAGTACTTC	CASSLVSREETQYF
TRBD1	-	TRBV2	TRBJ1-4	TGTGCCAGCAGTGAGTCGTGGACAGGGCCGCGAGAAAAACTGTTTTTT	CASSESWTGPREKLFF
TRBD1	-	TRBV12-3/TRBV12-4	TRBJ1-1	TGTGCCAGTTCAGGGGGTGGGACTGAAGCTTTCTTT	CASSGGGTEAFF
TRBD2	-	TRBV24-1	TRBJ2-1	TGTGCCACCAGTGACTCCGGGACTAGCGCCTCCTACAATGAGCAGTTCTTC	CATSDSGTSASYNEQFF
TRBD2	-	TRBV6-5	TRBJ2-3	TGTGCCAGCAGTTTCGGACTAGCGGGAACCACAGATACGCAGTATTTT	CASSFGLAGTTDTQYF
-	-	TRBV2	TRBJ1-6	TGTGCCAGCAGTGAAGTCCGGTCAGGTTCACCCCTCCACTTT	CASSEVRSGSPLHF
TRBD1	-	TRBV19	TRBJ1-2	TGTGCCAGTAGTATCTGGGACAGCCCGATCGGTTACACCTTC	CASSIWDSPIGYTF
-	few	TRBV4-2	TRBJ2-7	TGTGCCAGCAGCCAAACGACAGACTTAGGGGAGCAGTACTTC	CASSQTTDLGEQYF
-	once	TRBV15	TRBJ1-4	TGTGCCACCAGCGGACAAAATCTCTTCATTAATGAAAAACTGTTTTTT	CATSGQNLFINEKLFF
-	-	TRBV11-3	TRBJ2-1	TGTGCCAGCAGCTTAGGACCGGGGGAGTTCTTC	CASSLGPGEFF
TRBD1	-	TRBV5-1	TRBJ1-2	TGCGCCAGCAGCTGGTCGCCGACAGGGAGCTATGGCTACACCTTC	CASSWSPTGSYGYTF
TRBD2	-	TRBV7-9	TRBJ2-5	TGTGCCAGCAGCTCCCCCGGGGGGGCCCAAGAGACCCAGTACTTC	CASSSPGGAQETQYF
TRBD1	-	TRBV14	TRBJ2-7	TGTGCCAGCAGTGAGACGCCGGGACAGGGGTCCTACGAGCAGTACTTC	CASSETPGQGSYEQYF
-	-	TRBV10-3	TRBJ2-5	TGTGCCATCAGTCCGGGACTCCCCGCAGAGACCCAGTACTTC	CAISPGLPAETQYF
-	-	TRBV12-3/TRBV12-4	TRBJ2-5	TGTGCCAGCAGTTTCAAAGAGACCCAGTACTTC	CASSFKETQYF
-	-	TRBV4-1	TRBJ1-4	TGCGCCAGCAGCCCCCCGCAGGTGGGGGGGGAAAAACTGTTTTTT	CASSPPQVGGEKLFF
-	-	TRBV10-3	TRBJ1-2	TGTGCCATCAGTGAAAGAGGGGAGGGAGGCTACACCTTC	CAISERGEGGYTF
-	-	TRBV24-1	TRBJ2-1	TGTGCCACCAGTAGCCCGCAGGGTTCGTGGAATGAGCAGTTCTTC	CATSSPQGSWNEQFF
TRBD2	-	TRBV2	TRBJ2-5	TGTGCCAGCAGTCCTAACGAAGCGGGACTAGAGACCCAGTACTTC	CASSPNEAGLETQYF
TRBD1	-	TRBV13	TRBJ1-4	TGTGCCAGCAGCGCAGGGGGTCGAGCGGAAAAACTGTTTTTT	CASSAGGRAEKLFF